This T cell receptor beta chain appears in the sequencing data of a study of T cell repertoires in ileal Crohn's disease. Study details: At postoperative colonoscopy, neoterminal ileum biopsies were taken as M6.

TCRdb's copy holds only in-frame clones and misses some; the assay was immunoSEQ multiplex PCR. The table has 10,000 to 15,000 clones, 65% to 85% seen once; the top ten hold about 15%. Indicated time point: neoterminal ileum biopsy at postoperative endoscopy, about 6 months after surgery. This CDR3 has 14 amino acids. The ends were cut back, 1 base at V and 3 bases at J, with 7 bases in the middle. Germline loops: CDR1 LNHNV, CDR2 YYDKDF (reference sequence). Sequencing was performed on ileal tissue. V usage is TRBV15 and J usage is TRBJ1-3, with a tentative D call TRBD1 (5 bases). The TCR was taken from an adult with Crohn's disease. CDR3 sequence (DNA): TGTGCCACCAGCAGAGGCAGGGATGGAAACACCATATATTTT. Encoded protein: CATSRGRDGNTIYF.